The rows below give T cell receptor beta chains drawn from one sample of a study of CD8 T cells in Susac syndrome. MiXCR, run by TCRdb on the immunoSEQ multiplex PCR reads, gives a single entry per CDR3 protein. The top ten clones hold 0.16% of a sample with about 190,000 distinct CDR3 sequences, around 95% of them seen once. The sequencing sample was made of CD8+ T cells from PBMCs. The receptor set was obtained from a human donor with Susac syndrome. Both conserved end residues are part of each CDR3. The D gene is left open where the match is weak. The size entry is marked missing in some rows and otherwise reads once, few, many or a size class.

TRBJ2-7 | TRBV5-1 | once | - | TGCGCCAGCAGAGAGCGGGCTGACTACGAGCAGTACTTC | CASRERADYEQYF
TRBJ2-7 | TRBV6-6 | - | TRBD1 | TGTGCCAGCAGTGGGGACAGATCCGAGCAGTACTTC | CASSGDRSEQYF
TRBJ2-3 | TRBV7-9 | - | TRBD2 | TGTGCCAGCAGCTCGGGACTAGCGGGCACAGATACGCAGTATTTT | CASSSGLAGTDTQYF
TRBJ2-7 | TRBV5-4 | - | TRBD2 | TGTGCCAGCAGCGTGGGGAGACTAGCGGGAGCCGCCTCCTACGAGCAGTACTTC | CASSVGRLAGAASYEQYF
TRBJ2-7 | TRBV12-3/TRBV12-4 | - | TRBD1 | TGTGCCAGCAGTAAGACAGGGGGCGAGCAGTACTTC | CASSKTGGEQYF
TRBJ2-1 | TRBV24-1 | - | - | TGTGCCACCAGTGATAAGTTAGGACCTATCAATGAGCAGTTCTTC | CATSDKLGPINEQFF
TRBJ2-5 | TRBV5-1 | - | - | TGCGCCAGCAGCCCCGGACATGATGGGGAGACCCAGTACTTC | CASSPGHDGETQYF
TRBJ2-3 | TRBV9 | - | TRBD2 | TGTGCCAGCAGCCAGTCGGGAGGGAGCACAGATACGCAGTATTTT | CASSQSGGSTDTQYF
TRBJ1-5 | TRBV10-3 | once | - | TGTGCCATCAGTGAGTCATATCAGCCCCAGCATTTT | CAISESYQPQHF
TRBJ2-1 | TRBV20-1 | - | TRBD1 | TGCAGTGCTAGGCAGGACAGGGCTAGCTCCTACAATGAGCAGTTCTTC | CSARQDRASSYNEQFF
TRBJ1-3 | TRBV29-1 | - | - | TGCAGCGTTGTACGTTCCCTCTACAGAGGAAACACCATATATTTT | CSVVRSLYRGNTIYF
TRBJ2-5 | TRBV6-2/TRBV6-3 | - | TRBD1 | TGTGCCAGCAGTTACTCGGTGGGACAGGGGTCGCAAGAGACCCAGTACTTC | CASSYSVGQGSQETQYF
TRBJ1-2 | TRBV12-3/TRBV12-4 | - | - | TGTGCCAGCAGTTTATCAGGTCAAATGAGTGGCTACACCTTC | CASSLSGQMSGYTF
TRBJ1-1 | TRBV9 | - | - | TGTGCCAGCAGCCTAGAGGCTCTAACTGAAGCTTTCTTT | CASSLEALTEAFF
TRBJ1-1 | TRBV4-1 | - | - | TGCGCCAGCAGCCAGGTCCAAGACAGTATGAACACTGAAGCTTTCTTT | CASSQVQDSMNTEAFF
TRBJ1-1 | TRBV18 | few | - | TGTGCCAGCTCACCTAGGGAGATGAACACTGAAGCTTTCTTT | CASSPREMNTEAFF
TRBJ2-6 | TRBV15 | - | - | TGTGCCACCAGCAATGGGACCGACCCCTTTGGGGCCAACGTCCTGACTTTC | CATSNGTDPFGANVLTF
TRBJ2-7 | TRBV14 | - | - | TGTGCCAGCAGCCAAGGGGTTTTGGCCTACGAGCAGTACTTC | CASSQGVLAYEQYF